This entry is about one T cell receptor beta chain. Antigen unknown. Sample numbers ranged from 1 to 8 per patient, encompassing pretreatment and on-treatment collections. This sample is drawn from a study of PD-L1 blockade in urothelial cancer. About the study: The study recovered a median of around 150,000 T cells per blood sample. General study points: Survival was better when pretreatment blood TCR clonality fell below the median. Tumor-associated clones in blood expanded more at 3 weeks in durable-benefit patients.

Assay used: immunoSEQ multiplex PCR; TCRdb lists only in-frame clones, some missing. The repertoire holds about 50,000 clones, with about 85% as singletons. V shed 8 bases and J shed 8 bases, with 15 bases lying between them. From germline, CDR1 is GTSNPN and CDR2 SVGIG (reference sequence). This CDR3 contains 11 residues. Source: PBMCs, taken around atezolizumab (anti-PD-L1) treatment. The source is a man in his 60s with urothelial cancer. The chain combines TRBV30 with TRBJ1-1; unclear D gene. The CDR3: CAGIARGEAFF. For the CDR3, the DNA is TGTGCCGGCATTGCGAGAGGGGAAGCTTTCTTT.